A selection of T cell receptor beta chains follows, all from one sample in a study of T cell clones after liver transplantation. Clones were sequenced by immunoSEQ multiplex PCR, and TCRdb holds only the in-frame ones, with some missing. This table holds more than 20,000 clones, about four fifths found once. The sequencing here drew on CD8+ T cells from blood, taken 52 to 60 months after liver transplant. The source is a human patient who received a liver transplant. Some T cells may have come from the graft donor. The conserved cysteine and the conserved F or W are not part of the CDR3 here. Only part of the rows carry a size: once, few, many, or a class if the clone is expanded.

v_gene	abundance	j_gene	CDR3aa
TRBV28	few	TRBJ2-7	ATGSAQY
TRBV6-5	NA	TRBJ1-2	ASSLGTAYGYT
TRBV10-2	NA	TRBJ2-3	ASSGADTQY
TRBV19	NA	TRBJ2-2	AGRQDYTGELF
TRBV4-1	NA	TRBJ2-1	ASSQVLAGGNNEQF
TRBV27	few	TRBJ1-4	ASSHILTGQSNEKLF
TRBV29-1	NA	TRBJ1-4	SVEGGGATNEKLF
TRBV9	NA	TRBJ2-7	ASSPEEGFNEQY
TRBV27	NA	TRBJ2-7	ASSNTRDRYEQY
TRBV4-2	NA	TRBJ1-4	ASSSNAPGQVEKLF
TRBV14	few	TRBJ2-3	ASSPLGLETDTQY
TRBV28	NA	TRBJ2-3	ASSRTSGGAYTQY
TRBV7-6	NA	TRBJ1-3	ASSLGGAGNTIY
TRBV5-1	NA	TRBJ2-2	ASSLGTVNTGELF
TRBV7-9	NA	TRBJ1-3	ASSLTGDGNTIY
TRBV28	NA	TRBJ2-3	ASSSRGQTTDTQY
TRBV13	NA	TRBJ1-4	ASSSLGGDPEKLF
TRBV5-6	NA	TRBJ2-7	ASSFLASSYEQY
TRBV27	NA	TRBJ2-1	ASSPLNPGGATLPYNEQF
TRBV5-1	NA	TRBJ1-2	ASSFDRGLGYT
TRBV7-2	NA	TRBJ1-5	ASSSEQEGFNQPQH
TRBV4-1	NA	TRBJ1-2	ASSPSTGPGAGYT
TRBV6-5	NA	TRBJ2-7	ASRQGQGPSYEQY
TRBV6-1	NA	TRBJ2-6	ASSEPPGQGDRGANVLT
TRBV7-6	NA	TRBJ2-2	ASRTGGELF
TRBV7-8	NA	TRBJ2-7	ASSADGYEQY
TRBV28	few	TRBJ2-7	ASSYISGNEQY
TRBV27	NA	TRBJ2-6	ASSPLGGRGFSGANVLT
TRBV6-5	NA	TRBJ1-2	ASSFGQSVANYGYT
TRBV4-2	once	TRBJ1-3	ASSQDRNTIY
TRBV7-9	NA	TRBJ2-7	ASSNTEAGGKEQY
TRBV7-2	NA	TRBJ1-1	ASSLWGLEAF
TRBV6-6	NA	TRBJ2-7	ASSGLDYEQY
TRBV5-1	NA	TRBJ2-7	ASSGWGISSYEQY
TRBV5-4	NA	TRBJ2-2	ASSLGGTGELF
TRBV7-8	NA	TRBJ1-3	ASGAPGNTIY
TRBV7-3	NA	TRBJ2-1	ASSLGWGNNEQF
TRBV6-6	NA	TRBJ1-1	ASSSSGRDTEAF
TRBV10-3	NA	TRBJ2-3	AINLDGTDTQY
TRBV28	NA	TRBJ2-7	ASSFLRTVLYEQY
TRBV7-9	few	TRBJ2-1	ASSLREGRSYNEQF
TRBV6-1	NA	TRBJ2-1	ASSLNEQF
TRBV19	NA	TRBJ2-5	AGSYRGSEETQY
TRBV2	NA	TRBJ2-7	ASSVGQGAYEQY
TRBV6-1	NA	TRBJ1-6	ASSEEGSPLH
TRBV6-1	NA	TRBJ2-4	ASSEETETVHVAKNIQY
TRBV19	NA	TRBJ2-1	ASSIDSYYNEQF
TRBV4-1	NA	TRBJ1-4	ASSQGEKLF
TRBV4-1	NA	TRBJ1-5	ASSHYTSSDQPQH
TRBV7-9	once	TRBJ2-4	ASSLGDQGIQNIQY